This record looks at one T cell receptor (beta chain) sequence and its context. Antigen specificity is unknown. The data were obtained in a study of human T cells and chemical hapten exposure. Overall study context: DPC at 2% was the sensitizing agent, placed on 2 cm by 2 cm of upper inner arm skin. Mostly female patients had alopecia areata, totalis or universalis. Study-wide points: Alopecia affecting every donor means their immune response may not match healthy people's. Versus controls, expanded TCRs had significantly more large CDR3 similarity clusters.

The V end was cut by 1 base, the J end by 6 bases, with 3 bases between. Germline CDR1 SGHTA, CDR2 FQGNSA. The CDR3 is 11 residues long. Described time point: patch test 1, 2 weeks after DPC sensitization. Treatment given: therapeutic diphenylcyclopropenone sensitization with weekly scalp DPC. TCRdb redid the calling of the RACE reads with MiXCR, one entry per CDR3 protein. The sample holds 95,000 to 100,000 distinct CDR3 sequences, around 12% seen once. V gene TRBV7-2 combines with J gene TRBJ2-5; D is uncertain. The receptor's source is a woman in her forties with alopecia areata. Some clones in this sample may be carry-over from other donors' samples. This specimen was whole blood, taken in connection with sensitization to the hapten diphenylcyclopropenone (DPC). CDR3 residues: CASSLGQTQYF. CDR3 DNA: TGTGCCAGCAGCTTAGGGCAGACCCAGTACTTC.